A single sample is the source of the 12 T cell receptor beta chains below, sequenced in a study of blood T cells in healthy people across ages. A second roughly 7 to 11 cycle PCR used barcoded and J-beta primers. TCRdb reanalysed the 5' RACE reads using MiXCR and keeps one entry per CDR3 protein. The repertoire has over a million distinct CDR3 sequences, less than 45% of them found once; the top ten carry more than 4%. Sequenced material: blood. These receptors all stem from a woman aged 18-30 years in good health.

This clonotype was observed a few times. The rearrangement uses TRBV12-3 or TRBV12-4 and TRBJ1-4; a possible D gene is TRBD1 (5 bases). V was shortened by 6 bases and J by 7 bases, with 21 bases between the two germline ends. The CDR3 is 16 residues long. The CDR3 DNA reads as TGTGCCAGCAGCCAAAGTTATAGGGGCCGAGGTGAAAAACTGTTTTTT. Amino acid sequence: CASSQSYRGRGEKLFF.

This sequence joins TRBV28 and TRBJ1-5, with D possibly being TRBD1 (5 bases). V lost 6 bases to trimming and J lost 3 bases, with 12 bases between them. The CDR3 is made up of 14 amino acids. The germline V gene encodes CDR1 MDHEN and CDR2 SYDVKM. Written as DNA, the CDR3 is TGTGCCAGCAGCATTCCAGGGCTCAATCAGCCCCAGCATTTT. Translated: CASSIPGLNQPQHF.

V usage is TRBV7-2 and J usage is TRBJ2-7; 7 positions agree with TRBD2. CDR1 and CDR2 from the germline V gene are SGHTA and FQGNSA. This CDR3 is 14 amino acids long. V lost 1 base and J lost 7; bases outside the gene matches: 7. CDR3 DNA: TGTGCCAGCAGCTTAGTTCCGGGGGGAGGGGAGCAGTACTTC. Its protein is CASSLVPGGGEQYF.

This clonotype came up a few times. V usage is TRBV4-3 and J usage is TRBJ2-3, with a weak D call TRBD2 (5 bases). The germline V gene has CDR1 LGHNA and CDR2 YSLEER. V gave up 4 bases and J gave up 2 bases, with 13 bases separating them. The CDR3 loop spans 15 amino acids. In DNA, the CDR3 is TGCGCCAGCAGCCCAGCGCCGCGGGCCACAGATACGCAGTATTTT. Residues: CASSPAPRATDTQYF.

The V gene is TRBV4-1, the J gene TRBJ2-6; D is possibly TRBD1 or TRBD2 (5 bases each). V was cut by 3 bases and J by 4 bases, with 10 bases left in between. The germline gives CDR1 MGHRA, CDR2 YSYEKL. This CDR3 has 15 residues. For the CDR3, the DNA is TGCGCCAGCAGCCACTTAGGGACCGGGGCCAACGTCCTGACTTTC. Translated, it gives CASSHLGTGANVLTF.

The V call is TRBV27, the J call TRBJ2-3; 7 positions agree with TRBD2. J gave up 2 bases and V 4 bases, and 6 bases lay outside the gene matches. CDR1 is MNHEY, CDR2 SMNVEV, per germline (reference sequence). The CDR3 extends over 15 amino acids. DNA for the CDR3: TGTGCCAGCAGTTCCCCTAGCGGTGACACAGATACGCAGTATTTT. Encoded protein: CASSSPSGDTDTQYF.

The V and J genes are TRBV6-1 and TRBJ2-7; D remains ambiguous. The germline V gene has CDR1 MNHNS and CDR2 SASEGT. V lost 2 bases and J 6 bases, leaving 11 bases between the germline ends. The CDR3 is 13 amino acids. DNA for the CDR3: TGTGCCAGCAGTGAAAGTGGAGACGGCGAGCAGTACTTC. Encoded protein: CASSESGDGEQYF.

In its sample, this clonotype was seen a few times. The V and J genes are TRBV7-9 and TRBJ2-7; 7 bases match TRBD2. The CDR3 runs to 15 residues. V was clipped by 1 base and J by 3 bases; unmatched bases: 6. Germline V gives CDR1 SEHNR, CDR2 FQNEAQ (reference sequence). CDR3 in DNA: TGTGCCAGCAGCTTAGAGGAGGGAGGGCTCTACGAGCAGTACTTC. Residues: CASSLEEGGLYEQYF.

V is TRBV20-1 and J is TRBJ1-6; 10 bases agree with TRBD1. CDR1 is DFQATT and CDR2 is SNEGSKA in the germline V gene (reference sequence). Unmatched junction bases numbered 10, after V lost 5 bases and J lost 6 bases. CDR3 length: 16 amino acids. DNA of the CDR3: TGCAGTGCTGGACAGGGGGGGATCTCAACTAATTCACCCCTCCACTTT. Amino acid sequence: CSAGQGGISTNSPLHF.

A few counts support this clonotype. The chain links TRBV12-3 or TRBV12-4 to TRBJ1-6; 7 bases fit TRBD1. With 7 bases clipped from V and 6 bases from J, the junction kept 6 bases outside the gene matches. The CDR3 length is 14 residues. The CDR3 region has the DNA TGTGCCAGCACCCTGACAGGGACTAATTCACCCCTCCACTTT. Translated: CASTLTGTNSPLHF.

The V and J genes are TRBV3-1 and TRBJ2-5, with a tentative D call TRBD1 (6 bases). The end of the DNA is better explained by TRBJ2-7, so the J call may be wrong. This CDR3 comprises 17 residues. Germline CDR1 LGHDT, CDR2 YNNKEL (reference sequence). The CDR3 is CASSQEHLGRGFNEQYF. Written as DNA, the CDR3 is TGTGCCAGCAGCCAAGAACATTTAGGCAGGGGCTTCAACGAGCAGTACTTC.

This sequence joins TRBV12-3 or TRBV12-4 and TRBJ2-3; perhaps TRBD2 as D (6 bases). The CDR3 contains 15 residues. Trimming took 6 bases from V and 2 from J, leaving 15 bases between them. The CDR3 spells CASRRPGLATDTQYF. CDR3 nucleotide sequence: TGTGCCAGCAGGCGACCGGGACTTGCCACAGATACGCAGTATTTT.